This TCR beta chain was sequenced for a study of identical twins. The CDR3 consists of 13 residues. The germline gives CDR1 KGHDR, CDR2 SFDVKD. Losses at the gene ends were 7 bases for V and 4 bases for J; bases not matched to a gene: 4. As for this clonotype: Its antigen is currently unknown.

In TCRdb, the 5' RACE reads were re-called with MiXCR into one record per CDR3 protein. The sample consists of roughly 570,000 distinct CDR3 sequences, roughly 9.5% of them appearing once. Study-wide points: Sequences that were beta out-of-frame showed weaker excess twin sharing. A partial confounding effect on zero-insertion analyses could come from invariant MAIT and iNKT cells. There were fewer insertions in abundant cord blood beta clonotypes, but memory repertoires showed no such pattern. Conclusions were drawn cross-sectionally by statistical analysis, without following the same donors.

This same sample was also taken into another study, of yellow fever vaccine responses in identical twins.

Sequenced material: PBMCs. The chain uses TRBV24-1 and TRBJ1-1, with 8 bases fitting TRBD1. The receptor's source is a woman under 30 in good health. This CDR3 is CATSGQGVTEAFF. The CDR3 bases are TGTGCCACCAGCGGACAGGGAGTCACTGAAGCTTTCTTT.